A selection of T cell receptor beta chains follows, all from one sample in a study of T cells in Graves' hyperthyroidism and ophthalmopathy. TCRdb re-derived calls from the multiplex PCR reads in MiXCR, one entry per CDR3 protein. Of hundreds of thousands of distinct CDR3 sequences listed, approximately 25% are singletons. The specimen sequenced was blood. Every receptor here comes from a woman in her twenties or thirties with Graves' ophthalmopathy. The CDR3 runs from the conserved cysteine through the conserved F or W. A D gene is named only where the DNA matches it firmly. Size tells how often a clone was seen (once, few, many) or the class of an expanded clone, and some rows leave it out.

CDR3aa: CSARVETQYF; CDR3nt: TGCAGTGCTAGAGTCGAGACCCAGTACTTC; v_gene: TRBV20-1; j_gene: TRBJ2-5; abundance: many; d_gene: .
CDR3aa: CASSLFGGQPQHF; CDR3nt: TGTGCCAGCAGTTTATTTGGGGGGCAGCCCCAGCATTTT; v_gene: TRBV27; j_gene: TRBJ1-5; abundance: many; d_gene: .
CDR3aa: CATSRDRARNYGYTF; CDR3nt: TGTGCCACCAGCAGAGATCGTGCGAGAAACTATGGCTACACCTTC; v_gene: TRBV15; j_gene: TRBJ1-2; abundance: few; d_gene: .
CDR3aa: CSAGQGLAYEQYF; CDR3nt: TGCAGTGCTGGACAGGGCCTTGCCTACGAGCAGTACTTC; v_gene: TRBV20-1; j_gene: TRBJ2-7; abundance: few; d_gene: TRBD1
CDR3aa: CSARHGAVETQYF; CDR3nt: TGCAGTGCTAGACACGGGGCCGTGGAGACCCAGTACTTC; v_gene: TRBV20-1; j_gene: TRBJ2-5; abundance: .; d_gene: .
CDR3aa: CASSSGLAGGPGQETQYF; CDR3nt: TGTGCCAGCAGTTCCGGACTAGCGGGAGGGCCCGGGCAAGAGACCCAGTACTTC; v_gene: TRBV27; j_gene: TRBJ2-5; abundance: .; d_gene: TRBD2
CDR3aa: CASARLAGITDTQYF; CDR3nt: TGTGCCAGCGCCCGACTAGCGGGGATCACAGATACGCAGTATTTT; v_gene: TRBV6-1; j_gene: TRBJ2-3; abundance: many; d_gene: TRBD2
CDR3aa: CASSEYATGARQPQHF; CDR3nt: TGTGCCAGCAGTGAATACGCGACAGGTGCGCGCCAGCCCCAGCATTTT; v_gene: TRBV6-1; j_gene: TRBJ1-5; abundance: .; d_gene: .
CDR3aa: CASSQVGQPGYTF; CDR3nt: TGCGCCAGCAGCCAAGTGGGGCAACCCGGCTACACCTTC; v_gene: TRBV4-1; j_gene: TRBJ1-2; abundance: many; d_gene: .
CDR3aa: CAWIPKDRGQDGYTF; CDR3nt: TGTGCCTGGATCCCGAAAGACAGGGGGCAGGATGGCTACACCTTC; v_gene: TRBV30; j_gene: TRBJ1-2; abundance: few; d_gene: TRBD1